Each of the 18 T cell receptor beta chains below was sequenced from the same sample in a study of cytomegalovirus exposure and HLA in healthy donors. The PCR was carried out with 60 Vbeta primers and 13 Jbeta primers. Clones were sequenced by immunoSEQ multiplex PCR, and TCRdb holds only the in-frame ones, with some missing. The data contain 95,000 to 110,000 clones, 77% of them singletons. Sequenced sample: PBMCs. The receptors come from a male donor in good health and CMV-seronegative.

This sequence joins TRBV7-3 and TRBJ2-2; 7 positions agree with TRBD2. Germline values: CDR1 SGHTA, CDR2 FQGTGA. The CDR3 covers 15 residues. The ends lost 0 bases at V and 5 bases at J; junction bases unmatched: 3. For the CDR3, the DNA is TGTGCCAGCAGCTTAACGGTGGGGGGGACCGGGGAGCTGTTTTTT. This encodes CASSLTVGGTGELFF. Using reference TRBV7-3 and TRBJ2-2 for the parts outside the CDR3, the full variable domain is GAGVSQTPSNKVTEKGKYVELRCDPISGHTALYWYRQSLGQGPEFLIYFQGTGAADDSGLPNDRFFAVRPEGSVSTLKIQRTERGDSAVYLCASSLTVGGTGELFFGEGSRLTVL.

In its sample, this clone was seen once. The V call is TRBV7-9, the J call TRBJ1-1; D is unresolved. CDR1 is SEHNR and CDR2 is FQNEAQ in the germline V gene (reference sequence). The CDR3 is made up of 13 amino acids. The V gene lost 4 bases and the J gene lost 5 bases, with 11 bases spanning the gap. As DNA, the CDR3 is TGTGCCAGCAGCTACGGGAGTGGTACTGAAGCTTTCTTT. The encoded protein is CASSYGSGTEAFF.

The CDR3 bases are TGTGCCAGCAGTTTGGACAACGCCTACGAGCAGTACTTC. Its protein is CASSLDNAYEQYF. The chain has TRBV28 and TRBJ2-7; tentative D call: TRBD1 (5 bases). Germline assignment: CDR1 MDHEN and CDR2 SYDVKM. Trimming cost V 3 bases and J 2 bases, with 8 bases left between them. CDR3 length: 13 amino acids.

The rearrangement links TRBV14 to TRBJ2-3; 10 positions agree with TRBD1. Germline V gives CDR1 SGHDN, CDR2 FVKESK. V was pared by 4 bases and J by 4 bases, with 5 bases of the junction left unmatched. This CDR3 region has 15 residues. CDR3: CASSPTGGNADTQYF. The CDR3 DNA is TGTGCCAGCAGCCCGACAGGGGGCAATGCAGATACGCAGTATTTT.

The J gene is TRBJ1-2, the V gene TRBV6-5; D not resolved. CDR1 MNHEY and CDR2 SVGAGI come from the germline V gene. V gave up 0 bases and J gave up 2 bases, with 4 bases separating them. The CDR3 extends over 13 amino acids. The CDR3 DNA follows: TGTGCCAGCAGTTACTCCCAAAACTATGGCTACACCTTC. This codes for CASSYSQNYGYTF.

The V call is TRBV29-1, the J call TRBJ2-1, with D possibly being TRBD2 (6 bases). This CDR3 spans 15 amino acids. Germline V lookup: CDR1 SQVTM, CDR2 ANQGSEA. V was trimmed by 6 bases and J by 1 base, leaving 16 bases between them. The CDR3 reads CSVLLRDRSYNEQFF. The CDR3 DNA follows: TGCAGCGTACTCTTGCGGGATCGGTCCTACAATGAGCAGTTCTTC.

V and J are TRBV6-4 and TRBJ2-1; TRBD2 agrees at 8 bases. The V gene's germline CDR1 is MRHNA and CDR2 SNTAGT. The CDR3 is made up of 13 amino acids. V lost 2 bases and J lost 9; bases outside the gene matches: 3. CDR3 sequence: CASSDERGSEQFF. Written as DNA, the CDR3 is TGTGCCAGCAGTGACGAGCGGGGGTCTGAGCAGTTCTTC.

V usage is TRBV12-5 and J usage is TRBJ2-1; 7 bases align to TRBD1. CDR3 length: 16 amino acids. The V segment lost 1 base and the J segment 6 bases; nucleotides outside the gene matches: 9. Germline V gene lookup returns CDR1 LGHNT and CDR2 FRNRAP. CDR3 residues: CASGLATGSPFNEQFF. CDR3 nucleotide sequence: TGTGCTAGTGGTTTGGCGACAGGGAGTCCTTTCAATGAGCAGTTCTTC.

The chain employs TRBV12-5 and TRBJ2-4; TRBD1 matches at 7 bases. This CDR3 has 12 residues. Germline V CDR1 and CDR2: LGHNT, FRNRAP. V gave up 3 bases and J gave up 7 bases; unmatched junction bases: 0. CDR3 DNA: TGTGCTAGTGGTTTACAGGGGAACATTCAGTACTTC. It is translated as CASGLQGNIQYF.

This clone came up a few times. V is TRBV5-1 and J is TRBJ2-3; 10 nucleotides agree with TRBD1. Germline V gives CDR1 SGHRS, CDR2 YFSETQ. Trimming cost V 3 bases and J 5 bases; bases outside gene matches: 3. The CDR3 is 14 residues long. The CDR3 loop reads CASSSGTGVDTQYF. The CDR3 DNA is TGCGCCAGCAGCTCTGGGACAGGGGTAGATACGCAGTATTTT.

The V and J genes are TRBV11-3 and TRBJ2-1; 7 bases align to TRBD1. J was trimmed by 7 bases and V by 3 bases; bases with no gene match: 6. Germline V gene data show CDR1 as SGHNT and CDR2 as YENEEA. The CDR3 contains 14 residues. In DNA form, the CDR3 reads TGTGCCAGCAGCTTCACCAGGGGGTCGAATGAGCAGTTCTTC. Translating gives CASSFTRGSNEQFF. Complete variable domain (other parts from reference TRBV11-3 and TRBJ2-1): EAGVVQSPRYKIIEKKQPVAFWCNPISGHNTLYWYLQNLGQGPELLIRYENEEAVDDSQLPKDRFSAERLKGVDSTLKIQPAELGDSAVYLCASSFTRGSNEQFFGPGTRLTVL.

The V call is TRBV27, the J call TRBJ2-7; 7 nucleotides line up with TRBD1. Germline-derived CDR1 and CDR2 are MNHEY and SMNVEV (reference sequence). The CDR3 consists of 11 residues. The CDR3 nucleotides are TGTCCGACAGGGCCCCCCTACGAGCAGTACTTC. Translation: CPTGPPYEQYF.

This chain's CDR3 is CASSTRDRGLVDEQFF. As DNA, the CDR3 is TGTGCCAGTAGTACCAGGGACAGGGGGCTCGTGGATGAGCAGTTCTTC. This chain links TRBV19 with TRBJ2-1; 12 nucleotides match TRBD1. The length of the CDR3 is 16 residues. Unmatched junction bases numbered 9, after V lost 4 bases and J lost 8 bases. Germline-derived CDR1 and CDR2 are LNHDA and SQIVND (reference sequence).

The V gene is TRBV18, the J gene TRBJ2-7; TRBD2 agrees at 9 bases. Germline CDR1 reads KGHSH; CDR2 reads LQKENI. V shed 1 base, J shed 2 bases, and the junction held 3 bases outside the gene matches. The CDR3 extends over 15 amino acids. CDR3 nucleotide sequence: TGTGCCAGCTCACCACTAGCGGGAGATGCCTACGAGCAGTACTTC. Protein sequence: CASSPLAGDAYEQYF.

The CDR3 region is CASSLAPAGDGAADTQYF. CDR3 DNA sequence: TGCGCCAGCAGCTTGGCCCCAGCGGGAGATGGGGCAGCAGATACGCAGTATTTT. The chain carries TRBV5-1 and TRBJ2-3; 8 bases line up with TRBD2. CDR1 is SGHRS and CDR2 is YFSETQ in the germline V gene. The CDR3 covers 18 residues. V gave up 0 bases and J gave up 4 bases; unmatched junction bases: 13. Full variable domain (rest looked up from reference TRBV5-1 and TRBJ2-3): KAGVTQTPRYLIKTRGQQVTLSCSPISGHRSVSWYQQTPGQGLQFLFEYFSETQRNKGNFPGRFSGRQFSNSRSEMNVSTLELGDSALYLCASSLAPAGDGAADTQYFGPGTRLTVL.

This chain joins TRBV2 and TRBJ2-5; TRBD1 matches 9 bases. The closer fit of TRBJ2-7 to the DNA end suggests the J call may be wrong. CDR3 length: 13 amino acids. CDR1 SNHLY and CDR2 FYNNEI come from the germline V gene. The DNA for the CDR3 is TGTGCCAGCAGGGGACAGGGTGTCTACGAGCAGTACTTC. Its translation: CASRGQGVYEQYF.

The chain links TRBV2 to TRBJ1-5; 7 bases match TRBD1. Germline V lookup: CDR1 SNHLY, CDR2 FYNNEI. The junction had 1 base not matched to a gene; V was cut back by 4 bases and J by 1 base. This CDR3 has 14 amino acids. In DNA, the CDR3 is TGTGCCAGCAGTGGGGGACAGAGCAATCAGCCCCAGCATTTT. It specifies CASSGGQSNQPQHF.

V gene TRBV30 combines with J gene TRBJ2-1; 9 bases fit TRBD2. This CDR3 comprises 14 residues. CDR1 is GTSNPN, CDR2 SVGIG, per germline (reference sequence). V trimming: 1 base; J trimming: 8 bases; junction bases outside the gene matches: 6. In DNA form, the CDR3 reads TGTGCCTGGAGTGGGACTAGCGTCATCCATGAGCAGTTCTTC. Amino acid sequence: CAWSGTSVIHEQFF.